This T cell receptor beta chain is from a study of OX40 agonist ivuxolimab in advanced cancers. Study context: Intravenous ivuxolimab was administered to patients every 2 weeks at 0.01 to 10 mg/kg. Prior checkpoint blockade (anti-PD-1, anti-PD-L1 or anti-CTLA-4) was permitted; approximately 44% had it. The diagnoses of dose-escalation patients were hepatocellular carcinoma, melanoma, renal cell or head and neck cancer.

Using immunoSEQ multiplex PCR, the repertoire was profiled, and TCRdb retains in-frame clones only, with some absent. The profile shows approximately 94,000 clones, more than 85% of them singletons. Patients with a history of autoimmune disease or on systemic immunosuppression were excluded. Germline assignment: CDR1 SGHRS and CDR2 YFSETQ. The CDR3 loop spans 15 amino acids. The germline V and J ends were trimmed by 0 bases and 4 bases, with 13 bases remaining between them. Sequences were derived from CD4+ or CD8+ T cells sorted from blood, sampled in a trial of the OX40 agonist ivuxolimab. This clonotype originated in an adult with an advanced solid tumor such as melanoma, head and neck, liver or kidney cancer. The rearrangement links TRBV5-1 to TRBJ1-2; a possible D gene is TRBD1 (6 bases). CDR3 sequence: CASSLAEGVPYGYTF. CDR3 coding DNA: TGCGCCAGCAGCTTGGCCGAGGGGGTCCCCTATGGCTACACCTTC.